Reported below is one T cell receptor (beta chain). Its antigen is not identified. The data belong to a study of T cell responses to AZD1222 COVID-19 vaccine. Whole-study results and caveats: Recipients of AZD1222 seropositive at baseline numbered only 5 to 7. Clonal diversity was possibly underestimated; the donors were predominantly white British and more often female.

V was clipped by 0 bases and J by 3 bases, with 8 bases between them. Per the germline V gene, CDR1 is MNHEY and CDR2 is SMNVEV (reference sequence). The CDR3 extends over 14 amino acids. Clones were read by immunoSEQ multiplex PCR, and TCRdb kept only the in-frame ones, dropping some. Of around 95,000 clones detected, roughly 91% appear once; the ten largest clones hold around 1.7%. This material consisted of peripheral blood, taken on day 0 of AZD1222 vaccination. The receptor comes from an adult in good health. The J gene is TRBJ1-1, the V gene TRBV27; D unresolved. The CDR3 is CASSLSWRDTEAFF. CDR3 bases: TGTGCCAGCAGTTTATCGTGGCGGGACACTGAAGCTTTCTTT.